Below, one T cell receptor (beta chain) is given with its context. Its target is not known. Via 5' RACE with UMI labels, TRB cDNA libraries were prepared. Reanalyzing the 5' RACE reads, TCRdb keeps one entry per CDR3 protein, without DNA. This sample carries about 5,700 distinct CDR3 sequences, with around 2% going to the ten biggest clones. The authors gated naive CD8+ T cells as CD45RO-CCR7+CD27+CD95-. The data were taken from a study of CXCR3-negative and CXCR3-positive naive CD8 T cells. Notes on the study in general: Naive cells with CXCR3 showed TRB CDR3s that were more hydrophobic than those in CXCR3-negative naive cells.

The germline gives CDR1 SEHNR, CDR2 FQNEAQ (reference sequence). The CDR3 spans 15 residues. The sequence was collected from a human donor in good health. Some clones in this sample may be carry-over from other donors' samples. The sample comprised naive CXCR3+ CD8+ T cells from blood. This sample's subset: CD45RO-CCR7+CD27+CD95- naive CD8+ T cells expressing CXCR3 (TNR3+). The chain joins TRBV7-9 to TRBJ1-2. The CDR3 sequence: CASSLGEGPLYGYTF. Using reference TRBV7-9 and TRBJ1-2 for the parts outside the CDR3, the full variable domain is DTGVSQNPRHKITKRGQNVTFRCDPISEHNRLYWYRQTLGQGPEFLTYFQNEAQLEKSRLLSDRFSAERPKGSFSTLEIQRTEQGDSAMYLCASSLGEGPLYGYTFGSGTRLTVV.